This T cell receptor beta chain was identified during a study of CD8 T cells in Susac syndrome. With random hexamers, about 0.45 to 1 ug RNA was reverse transcribed. TCRdb redid the calling of the immunoSEQ multiplex PCR reads with MiXCR, one entry per CDR3 protein. The sample has roughly 330,000 distinct CDR3 sequences, roughly nine tenths seen once; the top ten hold less than 0.08%. As to this clonotype: What it binds is not known.

Findings and limits, study-wide: The study recognized that its TCR sequencing and HLA analysis covered a relatively small number of individuals.

CDR3 size: 16 residues. After removal of 1 base from V and 8 bases from J, the junction contained 11 bases not matched to a gene. Germline CDR1 and CDR2: MNHEY and SMNVEV (reference sequence). The TCR originated in a human donor with multiple sclerosis. The genes are TRBV27 and TRBJ1-1; TRBD1 agrees at 9 bases. The sequencing input was CD4+ T cells from PBMCs. The CDR3 bases are TGTGCCAGCAGTTTATATCCGGGACAGGGCCTACTAGAAGCTTTCTTT. As protein: CASSLYPGQGLLEAFF.